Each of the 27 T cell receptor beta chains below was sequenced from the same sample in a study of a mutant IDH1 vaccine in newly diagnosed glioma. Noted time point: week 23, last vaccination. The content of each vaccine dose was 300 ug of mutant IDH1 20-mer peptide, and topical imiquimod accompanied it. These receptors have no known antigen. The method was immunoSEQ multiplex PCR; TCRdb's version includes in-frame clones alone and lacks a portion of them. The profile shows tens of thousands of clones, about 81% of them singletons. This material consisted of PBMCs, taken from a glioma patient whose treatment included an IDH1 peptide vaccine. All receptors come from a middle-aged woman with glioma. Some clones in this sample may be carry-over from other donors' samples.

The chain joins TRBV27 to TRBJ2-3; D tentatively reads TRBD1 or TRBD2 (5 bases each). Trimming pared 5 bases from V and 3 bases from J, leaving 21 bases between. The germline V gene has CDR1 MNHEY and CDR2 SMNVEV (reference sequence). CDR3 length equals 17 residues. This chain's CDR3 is CASSPYQRGRETDTQYF. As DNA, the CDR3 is TGTGCCAGCAGTCCATACCAACGTGGCAGGGAGACAGATACGCAGTATTTT.

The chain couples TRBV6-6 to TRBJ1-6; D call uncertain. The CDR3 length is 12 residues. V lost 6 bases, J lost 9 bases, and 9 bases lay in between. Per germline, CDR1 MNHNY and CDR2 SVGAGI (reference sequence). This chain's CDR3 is CASRSQGSPLHF. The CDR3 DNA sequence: TGTGCCAGCAGGTCTCAAGGTTCACCCCTCCACTTT.

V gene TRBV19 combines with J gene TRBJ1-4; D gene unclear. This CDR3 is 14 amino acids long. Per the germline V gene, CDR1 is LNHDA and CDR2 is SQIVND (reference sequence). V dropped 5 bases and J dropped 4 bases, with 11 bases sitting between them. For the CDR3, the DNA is TGTGCCAGTAGTGCTACCTGGGATAATGAAAAACTGTTTTTT. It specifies CASSATWDNEKLFF.

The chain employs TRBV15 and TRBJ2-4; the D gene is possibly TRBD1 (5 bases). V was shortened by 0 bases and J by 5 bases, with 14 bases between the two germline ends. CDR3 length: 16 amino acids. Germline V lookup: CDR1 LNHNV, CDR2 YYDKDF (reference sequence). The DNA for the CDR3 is TGTGCCACCAGCAGAGATGCCAGGGATGCGGAAAACATTCAGTACTTC. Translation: CATSRDARDAENIQYF.

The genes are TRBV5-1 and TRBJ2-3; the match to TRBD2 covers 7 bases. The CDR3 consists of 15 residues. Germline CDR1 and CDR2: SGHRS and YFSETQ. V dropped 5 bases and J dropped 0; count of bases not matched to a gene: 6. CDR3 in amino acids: CASSGSGASTDTQYF. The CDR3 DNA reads TGCGCCAGCAGTGGGAGCGGGGCTAGCACAGATACGCAGTATTTT.

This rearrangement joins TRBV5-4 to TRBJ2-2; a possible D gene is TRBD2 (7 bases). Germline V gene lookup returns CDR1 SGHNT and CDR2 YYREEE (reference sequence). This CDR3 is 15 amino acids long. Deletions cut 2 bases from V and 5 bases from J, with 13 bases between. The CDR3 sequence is CASSFEGGRTGELFF. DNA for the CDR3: TGTGCCAGCAGCTTCGAGGGGGGGCGTACCGGGGAGCTGTTTTTT. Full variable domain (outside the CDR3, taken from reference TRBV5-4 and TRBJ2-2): ETGVTQSPTHLIKTRGQQVTLRCSSQSGHNTVSWYQQALGQGPQFIFQYYREEENGRGNFPPRFSGLQFPNYSSELNVNALELDDSALYLCASSFEGGRTGELFFGEGSRLTVL.

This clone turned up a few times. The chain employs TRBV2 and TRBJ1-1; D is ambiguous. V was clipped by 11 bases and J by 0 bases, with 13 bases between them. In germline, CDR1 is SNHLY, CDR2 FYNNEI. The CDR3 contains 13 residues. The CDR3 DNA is TGTGCCGGTGAAGAGGGAGTGAACACTGAAGCTTTCTTT. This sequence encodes CAGEEGVNTEAFF.

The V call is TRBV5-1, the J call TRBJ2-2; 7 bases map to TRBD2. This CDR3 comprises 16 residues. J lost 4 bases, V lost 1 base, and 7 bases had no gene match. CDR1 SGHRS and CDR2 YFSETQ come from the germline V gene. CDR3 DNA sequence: TGCGCCAGCAGCTTGTACGGGGGGTCGAGCACCGGGGAGCTGTTTTTT. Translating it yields CASSLYGGSSTGELFF.

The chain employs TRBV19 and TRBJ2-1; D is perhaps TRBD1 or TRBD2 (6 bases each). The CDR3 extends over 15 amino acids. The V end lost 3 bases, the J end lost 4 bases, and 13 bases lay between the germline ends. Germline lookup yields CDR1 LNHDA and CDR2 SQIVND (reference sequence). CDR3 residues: CASSMGGNLYNEQFF. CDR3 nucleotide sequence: TGTGCCAGTAGTATGGGGGGCAACCTATACAATGAGCAGTTCTTC.

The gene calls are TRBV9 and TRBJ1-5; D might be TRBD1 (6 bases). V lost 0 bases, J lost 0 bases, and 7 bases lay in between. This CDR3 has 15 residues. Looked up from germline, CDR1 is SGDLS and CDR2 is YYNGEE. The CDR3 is CASSVGGHSNQPQHF. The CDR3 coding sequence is TGTGCCAGCAGCGTAGGGGGGCATAGCAATCAGCCCCAGCATTTT.

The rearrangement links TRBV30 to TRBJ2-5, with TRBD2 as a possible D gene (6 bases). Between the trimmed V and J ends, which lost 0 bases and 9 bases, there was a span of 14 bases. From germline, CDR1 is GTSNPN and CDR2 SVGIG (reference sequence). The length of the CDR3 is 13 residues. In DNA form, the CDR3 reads TGTGCCTGGAGTGTACATGGTGGGGAGGCCCAGTACTTC. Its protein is CAWSVHGGEAQYF.

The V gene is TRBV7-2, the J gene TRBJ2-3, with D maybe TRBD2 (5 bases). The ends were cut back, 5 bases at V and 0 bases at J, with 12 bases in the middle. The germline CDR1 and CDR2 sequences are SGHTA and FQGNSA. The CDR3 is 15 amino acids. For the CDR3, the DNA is TGTGCCAGCAGCATCCAGACTACTAGCACAGATACGCAGTATTTT. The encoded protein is CASSIQTTSTDTQYF. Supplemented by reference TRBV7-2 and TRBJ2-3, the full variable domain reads GAGVSQSPSNKVTEKGKDVELRCDPISGHTALYWYRQSLGQGLEFLIYFQGNSAPDKSGLPSDRFSAERTGGSVSTLTIQRTQQEDSAVYLCASSIQTTSTDTQYFGPGTRLTVL.

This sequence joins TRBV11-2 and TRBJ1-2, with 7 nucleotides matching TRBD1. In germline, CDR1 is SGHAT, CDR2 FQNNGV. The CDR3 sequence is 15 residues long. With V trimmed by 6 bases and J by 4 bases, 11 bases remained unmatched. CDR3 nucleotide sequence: TGTGCCAGCAGTACGAGGGGGCGTAGTATCTATGGCTACACCTTC. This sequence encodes CASSTRGRSIYGYTF.

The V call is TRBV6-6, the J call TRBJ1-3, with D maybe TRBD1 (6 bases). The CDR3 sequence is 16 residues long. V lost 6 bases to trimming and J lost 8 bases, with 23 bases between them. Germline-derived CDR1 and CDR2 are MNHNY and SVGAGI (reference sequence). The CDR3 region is CASSPTSTTGRDTIYF. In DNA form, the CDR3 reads TGTGCCAGCAGCCCAACAAGCACAACAGGGAGGGACACCATATATTTT.

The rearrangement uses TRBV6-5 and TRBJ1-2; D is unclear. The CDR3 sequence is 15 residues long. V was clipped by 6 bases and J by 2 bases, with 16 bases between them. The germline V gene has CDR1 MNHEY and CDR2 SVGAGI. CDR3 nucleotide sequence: TGTGCCAGCAGCCCGGGGTCCGGCCGGAACTATGGCTACACCTTC. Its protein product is CASSPGSGRNYGYTF.

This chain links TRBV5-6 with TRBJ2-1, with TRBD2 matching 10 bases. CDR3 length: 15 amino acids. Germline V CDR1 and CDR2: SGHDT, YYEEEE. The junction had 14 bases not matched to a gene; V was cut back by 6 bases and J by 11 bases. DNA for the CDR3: TGTGCCAGCATCAAACTAGCGGGGTGGTTAGAAAAGCAGTTCTTC. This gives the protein CASIKLAGWLEKQFF.

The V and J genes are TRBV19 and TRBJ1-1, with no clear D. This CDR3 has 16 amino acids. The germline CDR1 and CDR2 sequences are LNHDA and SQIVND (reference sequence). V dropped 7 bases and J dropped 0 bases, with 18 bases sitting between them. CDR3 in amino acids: CASNSIGRSMNTEAFF. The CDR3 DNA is TGTGCCAGTAATTCTATCGGGAGGTCTATGAACACTGAAGCTTTCTTT.

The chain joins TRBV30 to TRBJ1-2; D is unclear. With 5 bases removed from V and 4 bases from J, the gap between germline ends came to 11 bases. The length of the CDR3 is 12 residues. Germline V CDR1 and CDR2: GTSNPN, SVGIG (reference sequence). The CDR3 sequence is CAWGASPYGYTF. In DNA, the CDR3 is TGTGCCTGGGGCGCATCTCCCTATGGCTACACCTTC. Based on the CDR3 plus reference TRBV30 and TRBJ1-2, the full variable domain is SQTIHQWPATLVQPVGSPLSLECTVEGTSNPNLYWYRQAAGRGLQLLFYSVGIGQISSEVPQNLSASRPQDRQFILSSKKLLLSDSGFYLCAWGASPYGYTFGSGTRLTVV.

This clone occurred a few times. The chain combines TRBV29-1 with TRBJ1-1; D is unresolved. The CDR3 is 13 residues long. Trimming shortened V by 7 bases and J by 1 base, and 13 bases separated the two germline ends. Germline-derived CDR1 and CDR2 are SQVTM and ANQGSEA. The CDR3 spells CSAAEGTNTEAFF. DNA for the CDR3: TGCAGCGCCGCGGAGGGCACGAACACTGAAGCTTTCTTT.

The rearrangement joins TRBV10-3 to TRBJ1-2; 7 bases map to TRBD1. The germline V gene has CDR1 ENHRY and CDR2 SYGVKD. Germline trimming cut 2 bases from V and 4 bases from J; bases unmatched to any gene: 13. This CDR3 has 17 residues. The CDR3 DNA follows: TGTGCCATCAGTGAGATCGTCCAGGGGGTTGATGGCTATGGCTACACCTTC. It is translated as CAISEIVQGVDGYGYTF.

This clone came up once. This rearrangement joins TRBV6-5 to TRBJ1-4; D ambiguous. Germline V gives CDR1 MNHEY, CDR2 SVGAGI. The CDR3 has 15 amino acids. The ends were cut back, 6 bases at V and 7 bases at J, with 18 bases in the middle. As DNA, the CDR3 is TGTGCCAGCAGCCTACGCTGGGGTTCGGGTGAAAAACTGTTTTTT. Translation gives CASSLRWGSGEKLFF.

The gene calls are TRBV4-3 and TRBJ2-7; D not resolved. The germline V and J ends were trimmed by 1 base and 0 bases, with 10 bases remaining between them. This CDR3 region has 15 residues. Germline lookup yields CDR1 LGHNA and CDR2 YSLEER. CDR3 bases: TGCGCCAGCAGCCAAGCCTCATCGGCCTCCTACGAGCAGTACTTC. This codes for CASSQASSASYEQYF.

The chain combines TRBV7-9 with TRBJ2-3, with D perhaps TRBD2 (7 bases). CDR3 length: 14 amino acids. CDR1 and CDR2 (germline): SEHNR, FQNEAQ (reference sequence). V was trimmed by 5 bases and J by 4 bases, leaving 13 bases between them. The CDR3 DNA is TGTGCCAGCAGCCAAGGGGGGGTCCCAGATACGCAGTATTTT. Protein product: CASSQGGVPDTQYF.

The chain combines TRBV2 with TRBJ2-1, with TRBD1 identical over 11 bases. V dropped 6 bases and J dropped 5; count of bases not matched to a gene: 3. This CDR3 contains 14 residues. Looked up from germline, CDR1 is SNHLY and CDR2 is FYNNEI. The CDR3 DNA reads TGTGCCAGCAGCGGACAGGGGGCAGACAATGAGCAGTTCTTC. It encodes CASSGQGADNEQFF.

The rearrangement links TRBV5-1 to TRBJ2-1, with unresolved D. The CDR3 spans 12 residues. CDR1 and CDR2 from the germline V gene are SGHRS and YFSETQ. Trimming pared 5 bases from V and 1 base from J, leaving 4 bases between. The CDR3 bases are TGCGCCAGCAGTTTGTCCTACAATGAGCAGTTCTTC. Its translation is CASSLSYNEQFF.

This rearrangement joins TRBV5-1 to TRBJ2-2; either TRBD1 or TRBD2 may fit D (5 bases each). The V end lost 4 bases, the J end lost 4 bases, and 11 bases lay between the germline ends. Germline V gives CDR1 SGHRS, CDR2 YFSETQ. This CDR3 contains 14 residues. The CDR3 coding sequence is TGCGCCAGCAGCGCTGACGGGACCACCGGGGAGCTGTTTTTT. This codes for CASSADGTTGELFF.

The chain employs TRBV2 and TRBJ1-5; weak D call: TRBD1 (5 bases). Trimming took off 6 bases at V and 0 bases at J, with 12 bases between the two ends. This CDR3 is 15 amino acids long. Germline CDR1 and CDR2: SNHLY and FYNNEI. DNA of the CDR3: TGTGCCAGCAGCGCGGGGGGGAATAGCAATCAGCCCCAGCATTTT. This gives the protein CASSAGGNSNQPQHF.